These 14 T cell receptor beta chains came from one sample sequenced in a study of cytomegalovirus exposure and HLA in healthy donors. With 60 Vbeta and 13 Jbeta primers, the PCR was carried out. TCRdb's copy holds only in-frame clones and misses some; the assay was immunoSEQ multiplex PCR. The sample consists of about 140,000 clones, 77% of them appearing once. Material: PBMCs. The receptors come from a female donor in good health and CMV-seronegative.

The chain has TRBV6-5 and TRBJ1-1, with D possibly matching TRBD1 (5 bases). V lost 6 bases and J 4 bases, leaving 15 bases between the germline ends. The CDR3 sequence is 14 residues long. Germline lookup yields CDR1 MNHEY and CDR2 SVGAGI. For the CDR3, the DNA is TGTGCCAGCAGGGAGGGCAGTCAGGGCACTGAAGCTTTCTTT. Its protein product is CASREGSQGTEAFF.

The V gene is TRBV28, the J gene TRBJ2-6, with D maybe TRBD2 (6 bases). From germline, CDR1 is MDHEN and CDR2 SYDVKM. The CDR3 length is 14 residues. Trimming removed 2 bases at V and 4 bases at J, with 6 bases between. The CDR3, as DNA: TGTGCCAGCAGTTTAACTAGCGGGGCCAACGTCCTGACTTTC. Amino acid sequence: CASSLTSGANVLTF.

The genes are TRBV5-1 and TRBJ2-7; 7 nucleotides align to TRBD2. Germline CDR1 SGHRS, CDR2 YFSETQ. There are 12 residues in the CDR3. J lost 7 bases, V lost 3 bases, and 4 bases had no gene match. CDR3: CASSWTSGEQYF. CDR3 nucleotides: TGCGCCAGCAGCTGGACTAGTGGAGAGCAGTACTTC.

The chain couples TRBV27 to TRBJ2-7; 11 positions agree with TRBD2. The CDR3 has 13 residues. Germline V gives CDR1 MNHEY, CDR2 SMNVEV (reference sequence). V was pared by 6 bases and J by 3 bases, with 1 base of the junction left unmatched. The CDR3 nucleotides read TGTGCCAGCAGCACTAGCGGGGGCTACGAGCAGTACTTC. It translates to CASSTSGGYEQYF.

The chain couples TRBV6-5 to TRBJ2-5, with 7 nucleotides matching TRBD2. The germline CDR1 and CDR2 sequences are MNHEY and SVGAGI. The CDR3 spans 14 residues. The ends lost 3 bases at V and 10 bases at J; junction bases unmatched: 11. The CDR3 sequence is CASSYSVPGEGQYF. CDR3 nucleotide sequence: TGTGCCAGCAGTTATTCCGTCCCCGGGGAGGGCCAGTACTTC.

This rearrangement joins TRBV4-1 to TRBJ2-2; 8 bases align to TRBD2. The CDR3 has 17 residues. Per germline, CDR1 MGHRA and CDR2 YSYEKL. The junction had 5 bases not matched to a gene; V was cut back by 0 bases and J by 2 bases. The CDR3, as DNA: TGCGCCAGCAGCCAAGATCCAGCGGGGGCCAACACCGGGGAGCTGTTTTTT. Translating gives CASSQDPAGANTGELFF.

This clone appeared a few times. V and J are TRBV30 and TRBJ1-3; unclear D gene. The V and J ends lost 4 bases and 0 bases respectively, with 13 bases between them. The CDR3 has 15 residues. Germline CDR1 reads GTSNPN; CDR2 reads SVGIG (reference sequence). CDR3 sequence (DNA): TGTGCCTGGACCTCTCCAGGATTCTCTGGAAACACCATATATTTT. Its translation is CAWTSPGFSGNTIYF.

V usage is TRBV7-3 and J usage is TRBJ2-1, with 13 bases aligning to TRBD2. This CDR3 has 17 residues. V shed 0 bases and J 5 bases; nucleotides not matched to a gene: 4. Germline lookup yields CDR1 SGHTA and CDR2 FQGTGA. As DNA, the CDR3 is TGTGCCAGCAGCTTAACAGGACTAGCGGGGGCCCACAATGAGCAGTTCTTC. Protein: CASSLTGLAGAHNEQFF.

The chain uses TRBV6-5 and TRBJ2-7; possible D gene TRBD2, 5 bases. CDR3 size: 15 residues. Trimming removed 2 bases at V and 3 bases at J, with 14 bases between. Germline-derived CDR1 and CDR2 are MNHEY and SVGAGI. The DNA for the CDR3 is TGTGCCAGCAGTTACGGCTCCGGGGTAGGCTACGAGCAGTACTTC. Its protein product is CASSYGSGVGYEQYF.

The rearrangement uses TRBV5-4 and TRBJ1-3, with D possibly TRBD1 on 6 matching bases. The CDR3 extends over 14 amino acids. Germline CDR1 is SGHNT and CDR2 is YYREEE (reference sequence). Trimming removed 0 bases from V and 4 bases from J, with 8 bases in between. The CDR3 here is CASSLAGQGNTIYF. CDR3 nucleotides: TGTGCCAGCAGCTTGGCCGGACAGGGAAACACCATATATTTT.

CDR3 DNA: TGTGCCAGCAGACCGGACAGGAACACTGAAGCTTTCTTT. Translated: CASRPDRNTEAFF. This chain links TRBV9 with TRBJ1-1, with a possible D match to TRBD1 (6 bases). The CDR3 extends over 13 amino acids. CDR1 is SGDLS and CDR2 is YYNGEE in the germline V gene. V lost 5 bases and J 1 base, leaving 9 bases between the germline ends. Full variable domain (rest looked up from reference TRBV9 and TRBJ1-1): DSGVTQTPKHLITATGQRVTLRCSPRSGDLSVYWYQQSLDQGLQFLIQYYNGEERAKGNILERFSAQQFPDLHSELNLSSLELGDSALYFCASRPDRNTEAFFGQGTRLTVV.

This chain joins TRBV4-2 and TRBJ2-2; no clear D. The germline V gene has CDR1 LGHNA and CDR2 YNFKEQ. The CDR3 runs 16 residues. Trimming took off 4 bases at V and 2 bases at J, with 14 bases between the two ends. This CDR3 reads CASSRLAGINTGELFF. CDR3 DNA sequence: TGTGCCAGCAGCCGGTTAGCCGGAATAAACACCGGGGAGCTGTTTTTT.

The V and J genes are TRBV5-4 and TRBJ2-5; the D is unclear. Between the trimmed V and J ends, which lost 3 bases and 9 bases, there was a span of 9 bases. From germline, CDR1 is SGHNT and CDR2 YYREEE (reference sequence). The CDR3 sequence is 11 residues long. The CDR3: CASSSGGAQYF. CDR3 DNA: TGTGCCAGCAGCTCCGGCGGTGCCCAGTACTTC.

The chain employs TRBV29-1 and TRBJ2-5, with 9 positions matching TRBD1. CDR3 length: 13 amino acids. The trim removed 8 bases at V and 5 bases at J, leaving 9 bases unmatched. Germline values: CDR1 SQVTM, CDR2 ANQGSEA. CDR3 protein: CSSSRDREETQYF. The CDR3 coding sequence is TGCAGCTCATCCCGGGACAGGGAGGAGACCCAGTACTTC.